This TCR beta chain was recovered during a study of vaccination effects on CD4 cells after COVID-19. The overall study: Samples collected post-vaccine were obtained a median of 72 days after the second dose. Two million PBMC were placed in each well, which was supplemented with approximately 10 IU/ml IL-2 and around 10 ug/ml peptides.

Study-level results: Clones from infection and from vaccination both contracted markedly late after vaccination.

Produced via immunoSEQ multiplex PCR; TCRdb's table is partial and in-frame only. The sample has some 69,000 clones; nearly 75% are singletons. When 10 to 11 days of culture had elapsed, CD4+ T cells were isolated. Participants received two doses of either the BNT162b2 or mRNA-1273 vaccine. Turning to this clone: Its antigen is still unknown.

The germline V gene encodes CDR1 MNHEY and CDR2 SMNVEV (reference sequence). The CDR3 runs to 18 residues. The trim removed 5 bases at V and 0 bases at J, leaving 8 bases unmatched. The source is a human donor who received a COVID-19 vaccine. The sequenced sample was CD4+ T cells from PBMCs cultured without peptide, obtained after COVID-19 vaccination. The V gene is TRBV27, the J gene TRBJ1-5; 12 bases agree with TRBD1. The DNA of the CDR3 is TGTGCCAGCAGTCCGCCGGGACAGGGGGCGAATAGCAATCAGCCCCAGCATTTT. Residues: CASSPPGQGANSNQPQHF.